This T cell receptor beta chain was identified during a study of cytomegalovirus exposure and HLA in healthy donors. The study's findings and limits: Common viral pathogens seemed, in a later analysis, to connect with several of the most significant clusters.

With respect to this clone: Its antigen is as yet unknown.

Between the trimmed V and J ends, which lost 1 base and 7 bases, there was a span of 7 bases. From germline, CDR1 is SGHTA and CDR2 FQGNSA. This CDR3 comprises 12 residues. PCR primers comprised 60 Vbeta and 13 Jbeta primers. The method was immunoSEQ multiplex PCR; TCRdb's version includes in-frame clones alone and lacks a portion of them. The sample contains under 200,000 clones, 65% to 80% of which appear only once. This TCR derives from a woman between 35 and 50 years old in good health and CMV-seropositive. The material sequenced was PBMCs. V is TRBV7-2 and J is TRBJ1-1; unclear D gene. CDR3 region: CASSLVPGEAFF. CDR3 in DNA: TGTGCCAGCAGCTTAGTCCCGGGTGAAGCTTTCTTT.